This TCR beta chain originates from a study of identifying expanded T cells in peripheral blood. Germline trimming cut 5 bases from V and 0 bases from J; bases unmatched to any gene: 7. CDR3 length equals 17 residues. In germline, CDR1 is SGHTA, CDR2 FQGTGA. General study points: Technical replicates showed around 1.2 changed clones; approximately 2 weeks roughly 15; four weeks 19. Clone count variance between roughly 2-week samples rose with total template count.

Data came from immunoSEQ multiplex PCR; TCRdb stores just in-frame clones and leaves some out. This sample has under 70,000 clones, with 87% found just once. During the collection period, no donor immune events like infections were recorded. A remark on this clone: Its antigen is not identified.

The receptor was derived from a person between 18 and 75 years old in good health. The chain uses TRBV7-3 and TRBJ2-2, with 9 positions matching TRBD1. The specimen was blood. The CDR3 sequence is CASSGKGQGANTGELFF. CDR3 DNA sequence: TGTGCCAGCAGCGGCAAGGGACAGGGTGCGAACACCGGGGAGCTGTTTTTT.